This T cell receptor (beta chain) was retrieved from a study of Graves' ophthalmopathy and Graves' hyperthyroidism. CDR1 and CDR2 (germline): MNHNS, SASEGT. The CDR3 totals 14 residues. With 4 bases removed from V and 4 bases from J, the gap between germline ends came to 11 bases. Study-wide points: Clonotypes were expanded in thyroid at above 0.001 frequency, and most also appeared in blood.

The TCR beta CDR3 regions underwent amplification from RNA transcripts. The authors performed first-round RT-PCR with HTBI primers and then a second-round multiplex PCR. Via MiXCR, TCRdb re-called the multiplex PCR reads, giving one row per CDR3 protein. The sample consists of roughly 700,000 distinct CDR3 sequences, around 40% of them appearing once. What supplied the PBMCs was 10 ml of fresh peripheral blood. In regard to this clonotype: Its antigen is not known.

The sequence was collected from an adult man with Graves' ophthalmopathy. Input material: peripheral blood. This chain connects TRBV6-1 to TRBJ2-1, with a tentative D call TRBD1 (6 bases). The CDR3 here is CASSAAGDYNEQFF. The CDR3 bases are TGTGCCAGCAGTGCCGCAGGGGATTACAATGAGCAGTTCTTC.